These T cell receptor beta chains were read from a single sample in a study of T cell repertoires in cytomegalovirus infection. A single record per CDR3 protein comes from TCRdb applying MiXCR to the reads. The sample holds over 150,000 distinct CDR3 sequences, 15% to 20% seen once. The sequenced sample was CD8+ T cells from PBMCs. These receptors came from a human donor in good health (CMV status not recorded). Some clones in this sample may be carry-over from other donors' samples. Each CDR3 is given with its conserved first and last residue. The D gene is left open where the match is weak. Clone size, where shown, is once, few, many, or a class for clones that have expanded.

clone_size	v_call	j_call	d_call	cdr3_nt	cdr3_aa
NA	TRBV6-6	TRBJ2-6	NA	TGTGCCAGCAGTAAAGTCTCTGGGGCCAACGTCCTGACTTTC	CASSKVSGANVLTF
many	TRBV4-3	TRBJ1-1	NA	TGCGCCAGCAGCCAAGAAGGTTCCCCGAGGGACACTGAAGCTTTCTTT	CASSQEGSPRDTEAFF
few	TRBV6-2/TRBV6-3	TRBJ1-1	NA	TGTGCCAGCAGTTACCCGAGGATGAACACTGAAGCTTTCTTT	CASSYPRMNTEAFF
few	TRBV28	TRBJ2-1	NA	TGTGCCAGCAGTTCTAGCGTACCCAACCCGAGGTTCTTC	CASSSSVPNPRFF
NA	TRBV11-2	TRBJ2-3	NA	TGTGCCAGCAGCTTAGTGGACGGAGATACGCAGTATTTT	CASSLVDGDTQYF
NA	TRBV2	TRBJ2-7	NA	TGTGCCAGCAGTCCCGTGGGTATAGAGGGGGACTCCTACGAGCAGTACTTC	CASSPVGIEGDSYEQYF
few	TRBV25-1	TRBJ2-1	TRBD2	TGTGCCAGCACAAGAGGACTAGCGGGGGACAATGAGCAGTTCTTC	CASTRGLAGDNEQFF
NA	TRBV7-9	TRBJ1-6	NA	TGTGCCAGCAGCCCGGACAGATATAATTCACCCCTCCACTTT	CASSPDRYNSPLHF
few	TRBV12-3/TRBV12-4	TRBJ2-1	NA	TGTGCCAGCAGTTTAGAAGGTTTCAATGAGCAGTTCTTC	CASSLEGFNEQFF
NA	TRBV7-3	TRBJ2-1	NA	TGTGCCAGCAGCTCTACTAGCTTGGATGAGCAGTTCTTC	CASSSTSLDEQFF
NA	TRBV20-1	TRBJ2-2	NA	TGCAGTGCTAGAGAAACAGGGACGCGGACCGGGGAGCTGTTTTTT	CSARETGTRTGELFF
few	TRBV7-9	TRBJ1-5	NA	TGTGCCAGCACCATCCGGGAAAAGCATAATCAGCCCCAGCATTTT	CASTIREKHNQPQHF
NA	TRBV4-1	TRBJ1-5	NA	TGCGCCAGCAGCTTTGGCGGCAGTAGCAATCAGCCCCAGCATTTT	CASSFGGSSNQPQHF
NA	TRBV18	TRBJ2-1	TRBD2	TGTGCCAGCTCCGTCAGGCGGGGGGACAATGAGCAGTTCTTC	CASSVRRGDNEQFF
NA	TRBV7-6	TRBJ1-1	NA	TGTGCCAGCAGCTTAAGCGGGAGCACTGAAGCTTTCTTT	CASSLSGSTEAFF
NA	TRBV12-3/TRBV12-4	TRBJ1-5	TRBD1	TGTGCCAGCAGTTTAGGGGGACAGGGGATTAGCAATCAGCCCCAGCATTTT	CASSLGGQGISNQPQHF
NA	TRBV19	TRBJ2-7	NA	TGTGCCAGTAGTCGCCGGAACAGGGTATTCCCCGAGCAGTACTTC	CASSRRNRVFPEQYF
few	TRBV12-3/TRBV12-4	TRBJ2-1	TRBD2	TGTGCCAGCAGTTTAGGTCCTAGCGGCTACAATGAGCAGTTCTTC	CASSLGPSGYNEQFF
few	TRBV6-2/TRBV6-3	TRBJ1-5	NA	TGTGCCAGCAGCGGGGCTACTATCGGTCAGCCCCAGCATTTT	CASSGATIGQPQHF
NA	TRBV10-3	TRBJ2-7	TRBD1	TGTGCCATCAGTGAGAGGACAGGGGGCGGAAAATACGAGCAGTACTTC	CAISERTGGGKYEQYF
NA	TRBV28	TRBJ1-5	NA	TGTGCCAGCAGCCGGCCCCAGGGCAATCAGCCCCAGCATTTT	CASSRPQGNQPQHF
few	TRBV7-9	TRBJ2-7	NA	TGTGCCAGCAGTACTACCGGGACGCGGTACGAGCAGTACTTC	CASSTTGTRYEQYF
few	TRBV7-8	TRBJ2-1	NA	TGTGCCAGCAGCTTAGGGGGGCCCGCCTACAATGAGCAGTTCTTC	CASSLGGPAYNEQFF
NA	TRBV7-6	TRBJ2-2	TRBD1	TGTGCCACCCGACAGGGGGTTAACACCGGGGAGCTGTTTTTT	CATRQGVNTGELFF
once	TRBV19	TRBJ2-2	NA	TGTGCCAGTAGTATCGGTCCGGTGGAGCTGTTTTTT	CASSIGPVELFF
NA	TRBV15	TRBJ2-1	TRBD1	TGTGCCACCAGCAGGTGGACAGGGGAAGACGGTGAGCAGTTCTTC	CATSRWTGEDGEQFF
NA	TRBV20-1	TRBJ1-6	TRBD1	TGCAGTGTAAGGACAGGGGTCGGTTCACCCCTCCACTTT	CSVRTGVGSPLHF
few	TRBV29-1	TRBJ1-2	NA	TGCAGCGTCGCTTCAAGGGTGGGCTACACCTTC	CSVASRVGYTF
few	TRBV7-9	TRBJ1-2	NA	TGTGCCAGCAGCCCAGGAGTGAGTCCCCCACCCCTTAGCCTTGGCTACACCTTC	CASSPGVSPPPLSLGYTF
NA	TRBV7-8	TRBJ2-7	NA	TGTGCCAGCAGCTTAGGATCGGGGATTAGCTACGAGCAGTACTTC	CASSLGSGISYEQYF
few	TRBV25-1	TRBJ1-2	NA	TGTGCCAGCAGTGATTACCGGGCCTCTCCCGTGGGCTACACCTTC	CASSDYRASPVGYTF
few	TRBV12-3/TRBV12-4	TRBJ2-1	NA	TGTGCCAGCAGGGAAGGGGGACCAAACTACAATGAGCAGTTCTTC	CASREGGPNYNEQFF
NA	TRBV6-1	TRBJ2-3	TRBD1	TGTGCCAGCCCGAAGGGACAGGGGTCCACAGATACGCAGTATTTT	CASPKGQGSTDTQYF
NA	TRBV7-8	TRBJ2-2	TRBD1	TGTGCCAGCAGCTTAGTTGAGGGGGCCTCGACCGGGGAGCTGTTTTTT	CASSLVEGASTGELFF
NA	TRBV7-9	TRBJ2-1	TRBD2	TGTGCCAGCAGCGCTCGACTAGCGGATGAGCAGTTCTTC	CASSARLADEQFF
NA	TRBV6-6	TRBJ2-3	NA	TGTGCCAGCACCGCAGGCTTGGATACGCAGTATTTT	CASTAGLDTQYF
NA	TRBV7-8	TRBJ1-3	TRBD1	TGTGTCAGCAGCTTAGCTGGGACAGCCGGAAACACCATATATTTT	CVSSLAGTAGNTIYF
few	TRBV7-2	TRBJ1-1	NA	TGTGCCAGCAGCTTACACAGGGCGAACTCTGAAGCTTTCTTT	CASSLHRANSEAFF
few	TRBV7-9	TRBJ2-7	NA	TGTGCCAGCAGCTTCGACAGCCAAGTCTACGAGCAGTACTTC	CASSFDSQVYEQYF
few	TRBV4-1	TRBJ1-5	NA	TGCGCCAGCAGCTACCGGGACGGTGGGAATCAGCCCCAGCATTTT	CASSYRDGGNQPQHF
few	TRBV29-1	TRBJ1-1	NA	TGCAGCGGTATCCCCGGGAACACTGAAGCTTTCTTT	CSGIPGNTEAFF
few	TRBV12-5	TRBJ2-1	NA	TGTGCTAGTGGGCGGACCGGATCTAACAATGAGCAGTTCTTC	CASGRTGSNNEQFF
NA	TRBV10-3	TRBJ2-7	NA	TGTGCCATCAGTGACCCAGGAGAGGACTACGAGCAGTACTTC	CAISDPGEDYEQYF
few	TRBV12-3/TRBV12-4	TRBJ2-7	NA	TGTGCCAGCAATCCCAATAACAGGGCCCTTGGGCAGTACTTC	CASNPNNRALGQYF